One T cell receptor beta chain is described in this entry. These data originate in a study of blood T cell repertoires in COVID-19. Overall study: Samples of COVID-19 (acute and convalescent) were obtained from the United States, Italy and Spain. PBMCs, B-cell-depleted T cells, or T cells were the source of the cDNA or gDNA that made up the material.

Germline CDR1 and CDR2: MNHEY and SMNVEV (reference sequence). CDR3 size: 12 residues. The V gene lost 4 bases and the J gene lost 5 bases, with 6 bases spanning the gap. As originally analysed: For nucleated cells, counts were estimated from reference gene primer amplification. Data came from immunoSEQ multiplex PCR; TCRdb stores just in-frame clones and leaves some out. The V and J calls and clone size are taken from that table; D and trimming were inferred from the DNA. This sample yields tens of thousands of clones, of which about four fifths are seen a single time; around 10% belongs to the top ten.

This TCR came from a man aged 60-69 years with acute or convalescent COVID-19. The material sequenced was peripheral blood. The J gene is TRBJ2-1, the V gene TRBV27; D gene ambiguous. The CDR3 region has the DNA TGTGCCAGCAGTTGGCTCGACAATGAGCAGTTCTTC. The encoded protein is CASSWLDNEQFF.